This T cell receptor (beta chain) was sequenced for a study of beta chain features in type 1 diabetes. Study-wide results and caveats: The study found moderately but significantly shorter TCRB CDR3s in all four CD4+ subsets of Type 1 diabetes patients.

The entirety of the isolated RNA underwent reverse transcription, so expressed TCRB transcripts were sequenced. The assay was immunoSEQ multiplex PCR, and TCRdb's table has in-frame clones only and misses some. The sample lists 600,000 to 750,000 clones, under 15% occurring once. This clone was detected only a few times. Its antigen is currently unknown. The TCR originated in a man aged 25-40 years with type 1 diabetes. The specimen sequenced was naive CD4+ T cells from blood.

CDR3 loop: CAWIRSPGELFF. The DNA for the CDR3 is TGTGCCTGGATTAGGTCCCCCGGGGAGCTGTTTTTT. The chain recombines TRBV30 with TRBJ2-2, with D unresolved. The V end was cut by 4 bases, the J end by 6 bases, with 9 bases between. Per germline, CDR1 GTSNPN and CDR2 SVGIG (reference sequence). The CDR3 has 12 amino acids.